These 19 T cell receptor beta chains were all obtained from the same sample, sequenced in a study of blood T cell repertoires in COVID-19. The table came from immunoSEQ multiplex PCR; TCRdb's copy has only in-frame clones and leaves some out. The sample includes approximately 73,000 clones, about 89% of them seen just once. The sequenced sample was peripheral blood. Every receptor here comes from a woman aged 60-75 years with acute or convalescent COVID-19.

The genes are TRBV5-1 and TRBJ2-7; D may be TRBD2 (6 bases). The V gene lost 3 bases and the J gene lost 2 bases, with 15 bases spanning the gap. The CDR3 is made up of 15 amino acids. Germline-derived CDR1 and CDR2 are SGHRS and YFSETQ. The CDR3 is CASSSLGGGTYEQYF. CDR3 coding DNA: TGCGCCAGCAGCTCCCTAGGCGGCGGGACCTACGAGCAGTACTTC.

In this sample, this clone turned up a few times. This chain uses TRBV5-4 with TRBJ2-5; the match to TRBD2 covers 13 bases. CDR1 and CDR2 (germline): SGHNT, YYREEE (reference sequence). This CDR3 has 16 amino acids. V gave up 4 bases and J gave up 2 bases; unmatched junction bases: 5. CDR3 DNA: TGTGCCAGCAGCCCTCGGACTAGCGGGGGTCAAGAGACCCAGTACTTC. It translates to CASSPRTSGGQETQYF.

This clone came up a few times. This chain connects TRBV27 to TRBJ2-3; TRBD1 is a possible D gene (6 bases). CDR1 and CDR2 (germline): MNHEY, SMNVEV (reference sequence). This CDR3 is 15 amino acids long. The V and J ends lost 6 bases and 5 bases respectively, with 18 bases between them. CDR3 nucleotide sequence: TGTGCCAGCAGCCCGAACCACAGGGCCGGAGATACGCAGTATTTT. Its translation: CASSPNHRAGDTQYF.

The chain uses TRBV21-1 and TRBJ2-2; the D segment call TRBD2 is taken from the table without a DNA check. TRBV21-1 is a listed pseudogene. The CDR3 is 13 amino acids. For the CDR3, the DNA is TGTGCCAGCAGCCACCGGGTCCACGGGGAGCTGTTTTTT. Protein product: CASSHRVHGELFF.

CDR3 coding DNA: TGTGCCAGCAGCTCTACTAGAGGTCCCAGCGGGGGTCCCAGGGGGGAGCTGTTTTTT. The encoded protein is CASSSTRGPSGGPRGELFF. The chain carries TRBV7-6 and TRBJ2-2; 8 bases match TRBD2. The V and J ends lost 4 bases and 8 bases, in that order; junction bases with no gene match: 21. Per the germline V gene, CDR1 is SGHVS and CDR2 is FNYEAQ. This CDR3 has 19 residues.

J is TRBJ2-7 and V is TRBV28; 7 bases match TRBD2. J was trimmed by 3 bases and V by 2 bases; bases with no gene match: 4. Per germline, CDR1 MDHEN and CDR2 SYDVKM. The CDR3 covers 14 residues. CDR3 residues: CASSLMGGVYEQYF. The CDR3 DNA is TGTGCCAGCAGTTTAATGGGGGGGGTCTACGAGCAGTACTTC.

The genes are TRBV12-5 and TRBJ2-3; 9 bases are a match to TRBD1. After removal of 3 bases from V and 1 base from J, the junction contained 2 bases not matched to a gene. Germline CDR1 is LGHNT and CDR2 is FRNRAP. This CDR3 contains 15 residues. Here the CDR3 DNA reads TGTGCTAGTGGTTTCGGGACAGGGCGCACAGATACGCAGTATTTT. As protein: CASGFGTGRTDTQYF.

The chain uses TRBV6-2 or TRBV6-3 and TRBJ2-7; 7 bases align to TRBD1. V was clipped by 0 bases and J by 3 bases; unmatched bases: 5. Per germline, CDR1 MNHEY and CDR2 SVGEGT. This CDR3 region has 15 residues. As DNA, the CDR3 is TGTGCCAGCAGTTACTCCGGCAGGGGGTACTACGAGCAGTACTTC. Residues: CASSYSGRGYYEQYF.

This clone was counted a single time. This rearrangement joins TRBV25-1 to TRBJ2-1; D perhaps matches TRBD1 (5 bases). The CDR3 contains 15 residues. The V gene lost 1 base and the J gene lost 5 bases, with 12 bases spanning the gap. Germline assignment: CDR1 MGHDK and CDR2 SYGVNS. The CDR3 here is CASSESRGTNNEQFF. The CDR3 nucleotides are TGTGCCAGCAGTGAATCTAGGGGAACCAACAATGAGCAGTTCTTC.

The sample holds one count of this clone. The rearrangement uses TRBV6-5 and TRBJ2-1, with D tentatively TRBD1 (6 bases). The V gene lost 3 bases and the J gene lost 9 bases, with 18 bases spanning the gap. Germline V gene lookup returns CDR1 MNHEY and CDR2 SVGAGI. The CDR3 totals 15 residues. The CDR3 DNA is TGTGCCAGCAGTTATATTGGGGGCCCGGATAGTGAGCAGTTCTTC. It yields the protein CASSYIGGPDSEQFF.

V is TRBV27 and J is TRBJ1-1; maybe TRBD1 (6 bases). The CDR3 has 15 amino acids. Trimming left V 3 bases short and J 4 bases short, with 15 bases between. The germline CDR1 and CDR2 sequences are MNHEY and SMNVEV (reference sequence). The CDR3 DNA reads TGTGCCAGCAGTTTCGGGGGGCTGGGAAGCACTGAAGCTTTCTTT. It is translated as CASSFGGLGSTEAFF.

V and J are TRBV6-6 and TRBJ2-2; perhaps TRBD1 as D (5 bases). Germline CDR1 is MNHNY and CDR2 is SVGAGI (reference sequence). V was clipped by 8 bases and J by 6 bases, with 10 bases between them. The CDR3 is 12 amino acids. CDR3 bases: TGTGCCAGCGGACACTTGGCCGGGGAGCTGTTTTTT. As protein: CASGHLAGELFF.

The chain combines TRBV11-3 with TRBJ2-1; 11 nucleotides agree with TRBD2. There are 14 residues in the CDR3. Germline lookup yields CDR1 SGHNT and CDR2 YENEEA. V shed 5 bases, J shed 9 bases, and the junction held 6 bases outside the gene matches. CDR3: CASSPLAGVGEQFF. The CDR3 DNA reads TGTGCCAGCAGCCCACTAGCGGGGGTTGGTGAGCAGTTCTTC.

This clone was seen only once. The genes are TRBV20-1 and TRBJ2-1; perhaps TRBD1 as D (5 bases). CDR3 size: 11 residues. Germline values: CDR1 DFQATT, CDR2 SNEGSKA (reference sequence). The CDR3 region has the DNA TGCAGCGTTGGGGCCTTAGGAGAGCAGTTCTTC. Protein product: CSVGALGEQFF.

The sample holds one count of this clone. The chain is built from TRBV3-1 (or the pseudogene TRBV3-2) and TRBJ2-7, with TRBD2 matching over 11 bases. The CDR3 length is 14 residues. Germline values: CDR1 LGHDT, CDR2 YNNKEL (reference sequence). With 4 bases clipped from V and 2 bases from J, the junction kept 1 base outside the gene matches. DNA of the CDR3: TGTGCCAGCAGCCTAGCGGGGGGGGCCTACGAGCAGTACTTC. This translates into CASSLAGGAYEQYF.

This clone was counted once. The chain recombines TRBV30 with TRBJ1-3; perhaps TRBD1 as D (5 bases). The CDR3 is 14 amino acids. The V gene lost 2 bases and the J gene lost 0 bases, with 8 bases spanning the gap. Germline CDR1 and CDR2: GTSNPN and SVGIG (reference sequence). The CDR3 DNA sequence: TGTGCCTGGAGTAGCGACAGCTCTGGAAACACCATATATTTT. Protein sequence: CAWSSDSSGNTIYF.

This chain joins TRBV6-4 and TRBJ2-2; D is possibly TRBD2 (5 bases). Germline V gives CDR1 MRHNA, CDR2 SNTAGT. V was trimmed by 6 bases and J by 5 bases, leaving 13 bases between them. This CDR3 contains 14 residues. CDR3 bases: TGTGCCAGCAGCGTTATGCCGGGGACCGGGGAGCTGTTTTTT. Its translation: CASSVMPGTGELFF.

The chain employs TRBV28 and TRBJ2-3; D remains ambiguous. V dropped 6 bases and J dropped 1 base, with 14 bases sitting between them. Germline V gives CDR1 MDHEN, CDR2 SYDVKM. This CDR3 has 15 residues. The CDR3 DNA reads TGTGCCAGCAGCCCGTTTAATCGGGGCACAGATACGCAGTATTTT. The encoded protein is CASSPFNRGTDTQYF.

The chain links TRBV28 to TRBJ1-2; the match to TRBD1 covers 8 bases. Trimming removed 2 bases from V and 1 base from J; junction bases left unmatched: 6. Germline-derived CDR1 and CDR2 are MDHEN and SYDVKM. The CDR3 length is 16 residues. CDR3 in DNA: TGTGCCAGCAGTTTAAGTCCCACAGGGGGTAACTATGGCTACACCTTC. Residues: CASSLSPTGGNYGYTF.